The clone carrying this T cell receptor beta chain was detected only a few times. Its antigen is not known. The length of the CDR3 is 17 residues. The germline V gene has CDR1 SEHNR and CDR2 FQNEAQ (reference sequence). Losses at the gene ends were 7 bases for V and 5 bases for J; bases not matched to a gene: 18. TCRdb ran MiXCR on the 5' RACE reads and lists one entry per CDR3 protein. The profile shows hundreds of thousands of distinct CDR3 sequences, approximately 8% of them singletons. The data were obtained in a study of identical twins. General observations from the study: For cord blood, abundant beta clonotypes had fewer insertions, unlike memory repertoires, which showed none.

The sample also formed part of further work on yellow fever vaccine responses in identical twins.

The rearrangement links TRBV7-9 to TRBJ1-2; 8 nucleotides agree with TRBD1. The sequenced sample consisted of memory (CD45RO+) T cells sorted from blood. The sequence was collected from a woman younger than 30 in good health. CDR3: CASTPTAPGGLGYGYTF. The CDR3 coding sequence is TGTGCCAGCACCCCAACGGCCCCAGGGGGCTTGGGGTATGGCTACACCTTC.